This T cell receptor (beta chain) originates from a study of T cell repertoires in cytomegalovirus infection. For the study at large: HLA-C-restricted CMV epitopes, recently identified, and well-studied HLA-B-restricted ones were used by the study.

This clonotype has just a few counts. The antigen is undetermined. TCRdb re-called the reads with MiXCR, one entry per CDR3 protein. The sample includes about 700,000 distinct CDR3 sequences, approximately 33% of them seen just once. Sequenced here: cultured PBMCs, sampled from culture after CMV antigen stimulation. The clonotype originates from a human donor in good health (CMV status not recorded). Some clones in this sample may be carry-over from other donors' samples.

The CDR3 region has the DNA TGTGCCAGCAGCTTAGTCCCGGGACTTCGAGGGCACAATGAGCAGTTCTTC. Translation gives CASSLVPGLRGHNEQFF. This sequence joins TRBV7-9 and TRBJ2-1; D is perhaps TRBD2 (6 bases). The germline V gene has CDR1 SEHNR and CDR2 FQNEAQ (reference sequence). CDR3 size: 17 residues. Trimming removed 1 base at V and 5 bases at J, with 18 bases between.